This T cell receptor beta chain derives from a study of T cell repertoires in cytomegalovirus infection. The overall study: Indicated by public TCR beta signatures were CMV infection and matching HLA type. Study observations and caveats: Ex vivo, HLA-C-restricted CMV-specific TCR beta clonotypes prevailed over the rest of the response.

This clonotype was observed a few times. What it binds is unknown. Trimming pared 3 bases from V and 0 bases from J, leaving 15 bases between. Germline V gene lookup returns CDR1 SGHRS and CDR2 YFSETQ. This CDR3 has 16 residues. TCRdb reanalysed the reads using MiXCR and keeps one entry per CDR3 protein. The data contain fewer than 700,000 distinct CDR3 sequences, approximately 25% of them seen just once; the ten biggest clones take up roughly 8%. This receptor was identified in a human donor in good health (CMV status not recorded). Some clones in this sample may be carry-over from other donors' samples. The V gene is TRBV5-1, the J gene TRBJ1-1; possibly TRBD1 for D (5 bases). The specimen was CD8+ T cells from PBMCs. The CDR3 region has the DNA TGCGCCAGCAGCTCGAAGACAGCGGTTTTGAACACTGAAGCTTTCTTT. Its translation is CASSSKTAVLNTEAFF.